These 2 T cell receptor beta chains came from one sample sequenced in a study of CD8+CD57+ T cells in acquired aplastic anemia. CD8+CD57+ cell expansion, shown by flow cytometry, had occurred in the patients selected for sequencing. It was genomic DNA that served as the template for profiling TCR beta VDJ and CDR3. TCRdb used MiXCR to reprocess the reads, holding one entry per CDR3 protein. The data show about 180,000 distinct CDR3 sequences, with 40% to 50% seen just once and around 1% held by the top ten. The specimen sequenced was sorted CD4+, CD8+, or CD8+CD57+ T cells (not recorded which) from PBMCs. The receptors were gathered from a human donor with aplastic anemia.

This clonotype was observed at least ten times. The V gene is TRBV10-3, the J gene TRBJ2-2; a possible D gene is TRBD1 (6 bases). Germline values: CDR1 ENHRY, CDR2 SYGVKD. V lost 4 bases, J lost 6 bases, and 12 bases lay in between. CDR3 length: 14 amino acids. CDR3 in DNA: TGTGCCATCAGTGCAGGACAGAGCGCCGGGGAGCTGTTTTTT. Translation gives CAISAGQSAGELFF.

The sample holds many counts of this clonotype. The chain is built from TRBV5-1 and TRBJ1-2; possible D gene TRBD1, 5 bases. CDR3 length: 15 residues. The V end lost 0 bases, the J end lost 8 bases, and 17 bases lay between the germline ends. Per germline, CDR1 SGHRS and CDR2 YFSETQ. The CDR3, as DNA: TGCGCCAGCAGCTTGGATACAGGTGGTATCGAAGGCTACACCTTC. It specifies CASSLDTGGIEGYTF.